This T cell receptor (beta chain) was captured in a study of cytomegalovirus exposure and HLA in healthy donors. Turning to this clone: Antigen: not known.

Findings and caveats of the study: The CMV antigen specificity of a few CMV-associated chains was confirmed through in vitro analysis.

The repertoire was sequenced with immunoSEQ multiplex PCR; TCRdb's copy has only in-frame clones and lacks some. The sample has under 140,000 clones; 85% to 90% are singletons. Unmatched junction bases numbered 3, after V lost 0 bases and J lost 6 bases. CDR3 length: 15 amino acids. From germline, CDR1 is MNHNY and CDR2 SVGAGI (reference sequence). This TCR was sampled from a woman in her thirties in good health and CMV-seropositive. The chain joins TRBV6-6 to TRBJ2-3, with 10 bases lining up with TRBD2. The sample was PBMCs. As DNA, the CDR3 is TGTGCCAGCAGTTACTCAGGGACTAGCGTGGATACGCAGTATTTT. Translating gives CASSYSGTSVDTQYF.